This T cell receptor (beta chain) was obtained from a study of molecular identifiers for immune sequencing clone quantification. MiXCR, run by TCRdb on the PCR reads, gives a single entry per CDR3 protein. The data contain 490,000 or so distinct CDR3 sequences, less than 30% of them singletons. Trimming removed 2 bases from V and 2 bases from J, with 9 bases in between. Germline CDR1 is MNHEY and CDR2 is SVGAGI. The CDR3 has 15 amino acids. This clonotype was counted between two and nine times. The chain couples TRBV6-5 to TRBJ1-4, with no clear D. Input material: naive CD8+ T cells from blood, with Jurkat cell RNA spiked in. Documented subset: FACS-sorted CD8+CD4-CCR7+CD45RA+ naive T cells. The receptor was derived from a human donor in good health. Some libraries in this study had Jurkat cell RNA spiked in. CDR3 DNA sequence: TGTGCCAGCAGTTACGAGGGTTCCACTAATGAAAAACTGTTTTTT. Translated, it gives CASSYEGSTNEKLFF.